This TCR beta chain is drawn from a study of blood T cell repertoires in COVID-19. This table comes from immunoSEQ multiplex PCR, and its TCRdb copy is limited to in-frame clones, with some not included. The table has over 85,000 clones, 65% to 80% seen once. Looked up from germline, CDR1 is MDHEN and CDR2 is SYDVKM. J gave up 9 bases and V 6 bases, and 9 bases lay outside the gene matches. This CDR3 has 14 amino acids. The chain recombines TRBV28 with TRBJ2-1; the match to TRBD2 covers 9 bases. Material: peripheral blood. The source is a woman aged 55 to 70 with acute or convalescent COVID-19. CDR3 nucleotides: TGTGCCAGCAGGGCGGGAGGGGGTTCGCGTGAGCAGTTCTTC. Its translation is CASRAGGGSREQFF.